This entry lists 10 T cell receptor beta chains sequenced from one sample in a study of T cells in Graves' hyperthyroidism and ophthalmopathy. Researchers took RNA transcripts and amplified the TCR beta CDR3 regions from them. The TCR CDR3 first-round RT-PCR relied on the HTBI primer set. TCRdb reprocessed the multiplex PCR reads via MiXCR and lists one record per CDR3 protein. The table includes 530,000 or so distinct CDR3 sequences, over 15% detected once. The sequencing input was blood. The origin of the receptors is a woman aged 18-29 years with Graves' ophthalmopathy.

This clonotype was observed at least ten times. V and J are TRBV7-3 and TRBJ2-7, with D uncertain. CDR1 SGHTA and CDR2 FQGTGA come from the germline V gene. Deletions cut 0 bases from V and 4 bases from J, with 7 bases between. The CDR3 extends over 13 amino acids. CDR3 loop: CASSLTQEYEQYF. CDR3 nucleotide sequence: TGTGCCAGCAGCTTAACTCAGGAGTACGAGCAGTACTTC.

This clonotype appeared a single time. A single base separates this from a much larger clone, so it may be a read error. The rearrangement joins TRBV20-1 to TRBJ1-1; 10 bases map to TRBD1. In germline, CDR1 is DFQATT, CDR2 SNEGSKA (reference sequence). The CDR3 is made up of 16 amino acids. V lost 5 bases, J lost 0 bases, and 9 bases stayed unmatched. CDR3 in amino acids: CSARPWTGGVNTEAFF. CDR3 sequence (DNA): TGCAGTGCTCGTCCGTGGACAGGGGGTGTGAACACTGAAGCTTTCTTT.

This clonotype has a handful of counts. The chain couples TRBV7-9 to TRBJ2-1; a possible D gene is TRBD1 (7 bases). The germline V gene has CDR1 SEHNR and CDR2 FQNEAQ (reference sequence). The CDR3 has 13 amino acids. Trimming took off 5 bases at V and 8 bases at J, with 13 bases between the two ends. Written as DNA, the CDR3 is TGTGCCAGCAGCGCGGGGCAGGGGGATGAGCAGTTCTTC. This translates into CASSAGQGDEQFF.

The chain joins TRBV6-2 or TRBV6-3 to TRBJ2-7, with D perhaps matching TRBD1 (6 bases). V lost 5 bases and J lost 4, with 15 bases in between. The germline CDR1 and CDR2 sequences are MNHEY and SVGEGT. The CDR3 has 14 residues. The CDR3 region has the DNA TGTGCCAGCAGTAGGTCAGGGGATGTGTACGAGCAGTACTTC. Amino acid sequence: CASSRSGDVYEQYF.

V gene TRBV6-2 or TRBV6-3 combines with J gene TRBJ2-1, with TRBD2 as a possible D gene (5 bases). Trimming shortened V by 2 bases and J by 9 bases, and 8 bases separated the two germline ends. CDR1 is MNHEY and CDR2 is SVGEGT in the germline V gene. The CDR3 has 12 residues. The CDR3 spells CASSYLGSEQFF. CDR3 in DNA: TGTGCCAGCAGTTACCTGGGGAGTGAGCAGTTCTTC.

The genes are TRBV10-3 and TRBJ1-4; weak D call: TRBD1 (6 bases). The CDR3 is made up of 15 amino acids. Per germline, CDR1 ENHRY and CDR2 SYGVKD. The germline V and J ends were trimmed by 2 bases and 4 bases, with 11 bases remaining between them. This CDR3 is CAISEGRGFNEKLFF. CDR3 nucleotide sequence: TGTGCCATCAGTGAGGGCAGGGGATTTAATGAAAAACTGTTTTTT.

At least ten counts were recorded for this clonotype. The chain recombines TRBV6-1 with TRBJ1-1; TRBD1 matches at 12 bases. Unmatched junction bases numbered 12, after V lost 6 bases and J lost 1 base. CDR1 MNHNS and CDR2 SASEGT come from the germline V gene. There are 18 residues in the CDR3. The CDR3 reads CASRRGTGGILRNTEAFF. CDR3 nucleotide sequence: TGTGCCAGCAGACGCGGGACAGGGGGCATACTAAGGAACACTGAAGCTTTCTTT.

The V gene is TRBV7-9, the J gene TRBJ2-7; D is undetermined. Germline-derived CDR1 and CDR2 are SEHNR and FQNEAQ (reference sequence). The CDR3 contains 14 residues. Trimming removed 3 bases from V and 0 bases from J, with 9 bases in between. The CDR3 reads CASSFFYSSYEQYF. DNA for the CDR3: TGTGCCAGCAGCTTCTTCTACAGCTCCTACGAGCAGTACTTC. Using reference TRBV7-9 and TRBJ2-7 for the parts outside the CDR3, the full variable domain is DTGVSQNPRHKITKRGQNVTFRCDPISEHNRLYWYRQTLGQGPEFLTYFQNEAQLEKSRLLSDRFSAERPKGSFSTLEIQRTEQGDSAMYLCASSFFYSSYEQYFGPGTRLTVT.

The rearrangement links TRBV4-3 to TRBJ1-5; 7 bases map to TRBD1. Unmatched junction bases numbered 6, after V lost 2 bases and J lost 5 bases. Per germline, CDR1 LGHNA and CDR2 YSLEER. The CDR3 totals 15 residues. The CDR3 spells CASSQFVGGDQPQHF. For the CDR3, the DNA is TGCGCCAGCAGCCAATTCGTAGGGGGCGATCAGCCCCAGCATTTT.

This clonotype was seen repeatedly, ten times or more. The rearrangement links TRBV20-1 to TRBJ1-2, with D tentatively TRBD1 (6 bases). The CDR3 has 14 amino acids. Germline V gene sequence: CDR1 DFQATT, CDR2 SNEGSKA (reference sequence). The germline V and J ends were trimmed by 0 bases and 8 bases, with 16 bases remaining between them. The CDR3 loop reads CSARDGQGQVGYTF. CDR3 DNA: TGCAGTGCTAGAGATGGCCAGGGGCAGGTCGGCTACACCTTC.